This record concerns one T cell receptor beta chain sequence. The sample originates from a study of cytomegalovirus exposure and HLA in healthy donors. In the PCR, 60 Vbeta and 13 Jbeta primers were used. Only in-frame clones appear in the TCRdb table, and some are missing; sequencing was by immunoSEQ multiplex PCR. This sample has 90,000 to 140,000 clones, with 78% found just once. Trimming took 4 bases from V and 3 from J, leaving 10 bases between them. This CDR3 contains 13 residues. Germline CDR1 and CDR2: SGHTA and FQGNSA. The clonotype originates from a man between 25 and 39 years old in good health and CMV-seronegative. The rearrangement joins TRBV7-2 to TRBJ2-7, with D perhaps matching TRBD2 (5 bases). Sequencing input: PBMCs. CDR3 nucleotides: TGTGCCAGCAGCTGGGTCGGGGACTACGAGCAGTACTTC. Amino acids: CASSWVGDYEQYF.